The source of this T cell receptor beta chain is a study of blood T cell repertoires in COVID-19. Using immunoSEQ multiplex PCR, the repertoire was profiled, and TCRdb retains in-frame clones only, with some absent. This table has about 69,000 clones, 79% appearing once. The clonotype originates from a man aged 60 to 69 with acute or convalescent COVID-19. The source material was peripheral blood.

CDR3 coding DNA: TGTGCCAGCAGCCAAGCGGACAGGAGCGGGGAGCTGTTTTTT. Protein product: CASSQADRSGELFF. This chain links TRBV3-1 (or the pseudogene TRBV3-2) with TRBJ2-2; 7 bases line up with TRBD1. Per the germline V gene, CDR1 is LGHDT and CDR2 is YNNKEL (reference sequence). Trimming cost V 1 base and J 7 bases; bases outside gene matches: 3. The CDR3 has 14 residues.